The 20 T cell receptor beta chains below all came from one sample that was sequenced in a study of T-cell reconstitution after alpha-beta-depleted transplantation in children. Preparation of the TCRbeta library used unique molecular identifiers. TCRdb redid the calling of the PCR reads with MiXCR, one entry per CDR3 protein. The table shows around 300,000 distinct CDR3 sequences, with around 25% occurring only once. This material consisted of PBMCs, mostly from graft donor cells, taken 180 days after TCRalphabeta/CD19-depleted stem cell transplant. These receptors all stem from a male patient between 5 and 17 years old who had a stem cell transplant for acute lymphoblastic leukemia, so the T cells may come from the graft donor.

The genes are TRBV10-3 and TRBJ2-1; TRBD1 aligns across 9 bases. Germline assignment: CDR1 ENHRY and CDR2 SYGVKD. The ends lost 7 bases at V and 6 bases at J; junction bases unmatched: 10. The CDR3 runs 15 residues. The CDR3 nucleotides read TGTGCCATCATGGGACAGGGAACGATTTTCAATGAGCAGTTCTTC. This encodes CAIMGQGTIFNEQFF.

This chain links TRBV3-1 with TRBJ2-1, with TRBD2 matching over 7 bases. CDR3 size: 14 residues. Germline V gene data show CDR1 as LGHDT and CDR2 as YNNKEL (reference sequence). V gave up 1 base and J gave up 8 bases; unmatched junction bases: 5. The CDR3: CASSQVGLLDEQFF. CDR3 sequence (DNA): TGTGCCAGCAGCCAAGTGGGACTACTCGATGAGCAGTTCTTC.

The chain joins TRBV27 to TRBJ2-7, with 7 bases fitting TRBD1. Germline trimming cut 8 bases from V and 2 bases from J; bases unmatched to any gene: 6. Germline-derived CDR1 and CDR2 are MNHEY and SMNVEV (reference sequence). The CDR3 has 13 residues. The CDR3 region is CASGTVDTYEQYF. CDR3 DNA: TGTGCCAGCGGGACAGTTGATACCTACGAGCAGTACTTC.

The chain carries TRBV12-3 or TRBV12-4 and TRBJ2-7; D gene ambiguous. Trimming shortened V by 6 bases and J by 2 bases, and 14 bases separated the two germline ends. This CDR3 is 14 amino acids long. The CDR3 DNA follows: TGTGCCAGCAGCCTAAACAGCTTTACCTACGAGCAGTACTTC. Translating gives CASSLNSFTYEQYF.

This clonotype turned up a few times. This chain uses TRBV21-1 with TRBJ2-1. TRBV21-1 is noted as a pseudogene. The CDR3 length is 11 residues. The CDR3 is CASSKNLAESF. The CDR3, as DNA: TGTGCCAGCAGCAAAAACCTCGCAGAGAGCTTC.

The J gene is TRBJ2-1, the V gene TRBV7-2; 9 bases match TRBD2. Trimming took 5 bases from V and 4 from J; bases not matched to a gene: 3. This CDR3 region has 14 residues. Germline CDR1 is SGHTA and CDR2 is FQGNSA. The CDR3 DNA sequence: TGTGCCAGCAGCACAGCGGGGGGTTACAATGAGCAGTTCTTC. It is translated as CASSTAGGYNEQFF. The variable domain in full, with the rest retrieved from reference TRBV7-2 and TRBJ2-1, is GAGVSQSPSNKVTEKGKDVELRCDPISGHTALYWYRQSLGQGLEFLIYFQGNSAPDKSGLPSDRFSAERTGGSVSTLTIQRTQQEDSAVYLCASSTAGGYNEQFFGPGTRLTVL.

In nucleotides, the CDR3 is TGTGCCAGCAGGCCAGGGCTTAACACTGAAGCTTTCTTT. This translates into CASRPGLNTEAFF. V usage is TRBV2 and J usage is TRBJ1-1; TRBD1 might be the D (5 bases). This CDR3 spans 13 amino acids. Germline lookup yields CDR1 SNHLY and CDR2 FYNNEI. Trimming shortened V by 6 bases and J by 2 bases, and 10 bases separated the two germline ends. The full variable domain, rest sourced from reference TRBV2 and TRBJ1-1, is EPEVTQTPSHQVTQMGQEVILRCVPISNHLYFYWYRQILGQKVEFLVSFYNNEISEKSEIFDDQFSVERPDGSNFTLKIRSTKLEDSAMYFCASRPGLNTEAFFGQGTRLTVV.

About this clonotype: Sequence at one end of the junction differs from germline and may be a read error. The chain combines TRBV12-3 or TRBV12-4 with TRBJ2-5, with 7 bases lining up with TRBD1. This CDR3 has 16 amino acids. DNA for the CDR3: TGTGGCAGCAGTTTAGCGACGACAGGGTTCCACGAGATCCGGTACTTC. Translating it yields CGSSLATTGFHEIRYF.

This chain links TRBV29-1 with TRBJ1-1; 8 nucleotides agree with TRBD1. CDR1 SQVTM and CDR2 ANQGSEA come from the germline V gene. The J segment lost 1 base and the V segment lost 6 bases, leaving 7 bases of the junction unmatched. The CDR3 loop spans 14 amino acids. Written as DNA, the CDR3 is TGCAGCGTCGTCAGGGGGCCGGGGAACACTGAAGCTTTCTTT. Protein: CSVVRGPGNTEAFF. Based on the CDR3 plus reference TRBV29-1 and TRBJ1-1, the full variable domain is SAVISQKPSRDICQRGTSLTIQCQVDSQVTMMFWYRQQPGQSLTLIATANQGSEATYESGFVIDKFPISRPNLTFSTLTVSNMSPEDSSIYLCSVVRGPGNTEAFFGQGTRLTVV.

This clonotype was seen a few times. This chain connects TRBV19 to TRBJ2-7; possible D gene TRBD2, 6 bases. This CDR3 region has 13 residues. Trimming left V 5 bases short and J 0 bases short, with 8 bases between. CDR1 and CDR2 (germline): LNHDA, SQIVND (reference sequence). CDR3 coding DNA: TGTGCCAGTAGTGGCGGGATCTCCTACGAGCAGTACTTC. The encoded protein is CASSGGISYEQYF.

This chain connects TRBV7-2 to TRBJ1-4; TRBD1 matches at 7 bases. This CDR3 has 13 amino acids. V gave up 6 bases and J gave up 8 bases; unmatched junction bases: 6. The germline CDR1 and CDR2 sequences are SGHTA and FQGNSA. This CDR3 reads CASSRQGGEKLFF. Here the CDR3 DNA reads TGTGCCAGCAGTCGACAGGGAGGGGAAAAACTGTTTTTT.

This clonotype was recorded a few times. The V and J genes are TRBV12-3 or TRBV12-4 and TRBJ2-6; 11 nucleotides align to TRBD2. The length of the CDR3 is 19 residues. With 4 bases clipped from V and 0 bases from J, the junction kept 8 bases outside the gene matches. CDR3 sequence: CASSSRLLAGVSGANVLTF. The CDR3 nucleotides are TGTGCCAGCAGTTCCCGGTTACTAGCGGGAGTCTCTGGGGCCAACGTCCTGACTTTC.

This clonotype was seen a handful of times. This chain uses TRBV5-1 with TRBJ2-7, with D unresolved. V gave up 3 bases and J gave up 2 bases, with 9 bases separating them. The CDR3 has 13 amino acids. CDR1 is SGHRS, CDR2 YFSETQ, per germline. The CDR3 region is CASSSGPPYEQYF. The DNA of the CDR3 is TGCGCCAGCAGCTCTGGCCCCCCCTACGAGCAGTACTTC. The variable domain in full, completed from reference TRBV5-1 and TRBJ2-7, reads KAGVTQTPRYLIKTRGQQVTLSCSPISGHRSVSWYQQTPGQGLQFLFEYFSETQRNKGNFPGRFSGRQFSNSRSEMNVSTLELGDSALYLCASSSGPPYEQYFGPGTRLTVT.

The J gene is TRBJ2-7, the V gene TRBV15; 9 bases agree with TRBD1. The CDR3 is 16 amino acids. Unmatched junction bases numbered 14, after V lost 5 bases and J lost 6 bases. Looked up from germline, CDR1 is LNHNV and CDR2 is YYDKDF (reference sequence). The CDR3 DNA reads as TGTGCCACCAGCCCACTGGGGCCGGGACAGGGCTCCGAGCAGTACTTC. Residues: CATSPLGPGQGSEQYF.

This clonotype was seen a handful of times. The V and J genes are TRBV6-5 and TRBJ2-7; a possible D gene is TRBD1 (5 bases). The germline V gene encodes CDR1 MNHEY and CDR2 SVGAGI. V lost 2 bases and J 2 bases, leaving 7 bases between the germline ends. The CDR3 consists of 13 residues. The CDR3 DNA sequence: TGTGCCAGCAGTTACGGACATCCCTACGAGCAGTACTTC. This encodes CASSYGHPYEQYF.

In DNA form, the CDR3 reads TGTGCCAGCCGCACCAGCTTCAACTATGGCTACACCTTC. This gives the protein CASRTSFNYGYTF. The chain combines TRBV12-3 or TRBV12-4 with TRBJ1-2; the D is unclear. Deletions cut 8 bases from V and 2 bases from J, with 12 bases between. The length of the CDR3 is 13 residues.

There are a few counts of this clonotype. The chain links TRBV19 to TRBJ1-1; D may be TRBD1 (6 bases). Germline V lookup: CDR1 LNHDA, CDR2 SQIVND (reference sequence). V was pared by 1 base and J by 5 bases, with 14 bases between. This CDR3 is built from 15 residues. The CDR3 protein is CASSIGLQGLTEAFF. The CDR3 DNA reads TGTGCCAGTAGTATAGGCCTACAGGGTTTGACTGAAGCTTTCTTT.

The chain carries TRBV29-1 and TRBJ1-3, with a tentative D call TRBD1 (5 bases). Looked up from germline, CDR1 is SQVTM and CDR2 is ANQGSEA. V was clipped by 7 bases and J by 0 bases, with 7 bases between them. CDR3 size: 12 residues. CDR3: CSAGTSGNTIYF. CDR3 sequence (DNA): TGCAGCGCAGGGACCTCTGGAAACACCATATATTTT.

The CDR3 DNA sequence: TGTGCCAGCAGCTCTCCAGGGAGCTCTGGGGCCAACGTCCTGACTTTC. Its protein product is CASSSPGSSGANVLTF. V and J are TRBV7-3 and TRBJ2-6; perhaps D is TRBD1 or TRBD2 (5 bases each). The V end was cut by 4 bases, the J end by 0 bases, with 10 bases between. The CDR3 runs 16 residues. CDR1 is SGHTA, CDR2 FQGTGA, per germline.

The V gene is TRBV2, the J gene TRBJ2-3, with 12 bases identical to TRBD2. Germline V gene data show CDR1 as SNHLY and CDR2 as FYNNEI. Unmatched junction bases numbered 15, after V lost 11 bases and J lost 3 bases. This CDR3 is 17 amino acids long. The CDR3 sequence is CAWDEGLAGFGTDTQYF. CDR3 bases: TGTGCCTGGGATGAAGGACTAGCGGGATTCGGGACAGATACGCAGTATTTT.